This is a list of T cell receptor beta chains from one sample in a study of cytomegalovirus exposure and HLA in healthy donors. Clones were read by immunoSEQ multiplex PCR, and TCRdb kept only the in-frame ones, dropping some. The sample lists 95,000 to 150,000 clones; around 65% were seen once. The source material was PBMCs. The receptors come from a man younger than 35 in good health and CMV-seronegative. Each CDR3 is given with its conserved first and last residue. D genes are given only for firm matches. The size entry is marked missing in some rows and otherwise reads once, few, many or a size class.

d_call j_call v_call clone_size cdr3_length cdr3_nt cdr3_aa
NA TRBJ2-5 TRBV30 few 12 TGTGCCTGGAGTCCCGGGAAAGAGACCCAGTACTTC CAWSPGKETQYF
TRBD2 TRBJ2-3 TRBV19 NA 16 TGTGCCAGTAGTACCTCACTAGCGGGAGGAATAGATACGCAGTATTTT CASSTSLAGGIDTQYF
NA TRBJ1-1 TRBV27 NA 17 TGTGCCAGCAGTTTAACCACAGGGTATGGGTATATAACTGAAGCTTTCTTT CASSLTTGYGYITEAFF
NA TRBJ2-7 TRBV2 few 13 TGTGCCAGCGTTCTAACGGACAGTTACGAGCAGTACTTC CASVLTDSYEQYF
NA TRBJ1-2 TRBV15 once 14 TGTGCCACCAGCAGAGATGGGCAGGGCGTAGGCTACACCTTC CATSRDGQGVGYTF
TRBD2 TRBJ2-7 TRBV5-6 NA 16 TGTGCCAGCAGCCCACTGACTAGCGGGGGGGAAGGGGAGCAGTACTTC CASSPLTSGGEGEQYF
NA TRBJ1-2 TRBV9 NA 12 TGTGCAAGTGGAGGGGCCAACTATGGCTACCCCTTC CASGGANYGYPF
TRBD1 TRBJ2-2 TRBV10-3 few 16 TGTGCCATCAGTGCGGACAGGGGGCTTGACACCGGGGAGCTGTTTTTT CAISADRGLDTGELFF
TRBD2 TRBJ2-7 TRBV10-3 NA 13 TGTGCCATCAGGCTAGCGGGCCCCTACGAGCAGTACTTC CAIRLAGPYEQYF
NA TRBJ2-1 TRBV7-9 NA 13 TGTGCCAGCAGCTCACCGCGCCGGAATGAGCAGTTCTTC CASSSPRRNEQFF
NA TRBJ1-4 TRBV28 NA 14 TGTGCCAGCAGGCAAACCGGGACAACGAAAAAACTGTTTTTT CASRQTGTTKKLFF